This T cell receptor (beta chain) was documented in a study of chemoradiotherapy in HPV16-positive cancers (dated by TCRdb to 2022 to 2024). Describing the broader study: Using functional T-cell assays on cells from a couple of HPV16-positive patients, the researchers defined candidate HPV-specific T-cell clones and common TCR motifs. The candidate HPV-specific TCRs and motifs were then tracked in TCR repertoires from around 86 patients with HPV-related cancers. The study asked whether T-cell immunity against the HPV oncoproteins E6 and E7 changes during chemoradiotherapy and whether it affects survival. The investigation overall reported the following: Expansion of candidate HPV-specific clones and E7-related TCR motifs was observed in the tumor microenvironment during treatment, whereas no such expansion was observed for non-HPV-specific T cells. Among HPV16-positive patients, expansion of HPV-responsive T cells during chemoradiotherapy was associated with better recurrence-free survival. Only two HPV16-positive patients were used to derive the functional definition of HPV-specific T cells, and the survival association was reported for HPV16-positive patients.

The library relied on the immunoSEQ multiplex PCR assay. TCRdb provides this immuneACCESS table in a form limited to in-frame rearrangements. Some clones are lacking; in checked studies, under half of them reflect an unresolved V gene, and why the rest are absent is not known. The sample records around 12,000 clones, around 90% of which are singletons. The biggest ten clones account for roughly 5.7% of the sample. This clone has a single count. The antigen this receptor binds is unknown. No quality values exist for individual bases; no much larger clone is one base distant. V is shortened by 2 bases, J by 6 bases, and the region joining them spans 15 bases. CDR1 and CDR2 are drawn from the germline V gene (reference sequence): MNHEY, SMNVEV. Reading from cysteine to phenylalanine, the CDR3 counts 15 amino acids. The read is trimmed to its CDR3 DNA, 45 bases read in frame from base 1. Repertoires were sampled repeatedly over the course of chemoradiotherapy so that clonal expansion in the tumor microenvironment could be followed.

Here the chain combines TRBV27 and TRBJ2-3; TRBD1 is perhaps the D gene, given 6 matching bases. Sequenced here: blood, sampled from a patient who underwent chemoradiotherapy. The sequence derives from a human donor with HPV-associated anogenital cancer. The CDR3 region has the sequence CASSLGQLFSDTQYF. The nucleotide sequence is TGTGCCAGCAGTTTAGGACAGTTGTTTTCGGATACGCAGTATTTT.